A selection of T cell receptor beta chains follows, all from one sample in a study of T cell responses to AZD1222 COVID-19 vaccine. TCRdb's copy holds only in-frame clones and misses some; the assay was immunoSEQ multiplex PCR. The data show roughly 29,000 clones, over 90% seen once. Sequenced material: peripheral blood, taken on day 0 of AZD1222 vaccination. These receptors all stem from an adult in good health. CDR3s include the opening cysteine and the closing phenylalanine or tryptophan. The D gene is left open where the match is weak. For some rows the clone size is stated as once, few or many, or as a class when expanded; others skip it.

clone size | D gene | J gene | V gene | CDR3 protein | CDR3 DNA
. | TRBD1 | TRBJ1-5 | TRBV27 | CASRLQGDGNQPQHF | TGTGCCAGCAGACTCCAGGGGGATGGCAATCAGCCCCAGCATTTT
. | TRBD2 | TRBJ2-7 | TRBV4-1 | CASSQVTSGGSYEQYF | TGCGCCAGCAGCCAAGTTACTAGCGGGGGGTCCTACGAGCAGTACTTC
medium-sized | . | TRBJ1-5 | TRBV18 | CASSPRRTEDNQPQHF | TGTGCCAGCTCACCACGAAGGACGGAAGACAATCAGCCCCAGCATTTT
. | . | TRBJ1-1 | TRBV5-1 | CASSPRGFLGGTEAFF | TGCGCCAGCAGCCCCCGGGGCTTTCTGGGCGGCACTGAAGCTTTCTTT
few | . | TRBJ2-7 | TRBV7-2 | CASSLMLGVGEQYF | TGTGCCAGCAGCCTAATGTTAGGAGTTGGCGAGCAGTACTTC
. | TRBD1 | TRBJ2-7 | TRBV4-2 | CASSQDGQGAYEQYF | TGTGCCAGCAGCCAAGATGGGCAGGGGGCCTACGAGCAGTACTTC
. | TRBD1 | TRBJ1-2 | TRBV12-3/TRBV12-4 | CASSDRGAYTF | TGTGCCAGCAGTGACAGGGGGGCCTACACCTTC
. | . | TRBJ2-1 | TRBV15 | CATSVLSEQFF | TGTGCCACCAGCGTGCTGAGCGAGCAGTTCTTC
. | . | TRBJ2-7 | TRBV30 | CAWGHRIWDTISYEQYF | TGTGCCTGGGGGCATCGTATTTGGGACACTATCTCCTACGAGCAGTACTTC
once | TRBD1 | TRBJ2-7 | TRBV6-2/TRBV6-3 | CASSYTLRDRGLYEQYF | TGTGCCAGCAGTTATACACTCCGGGACAGGGGGCTATACGAGCAGTACTTC
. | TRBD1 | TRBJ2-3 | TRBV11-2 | CASSLRDRVADTQYF | TGTGCCAGCAGCCTCCGGGACAGGGTTGCAGATACGCAGTATTTT
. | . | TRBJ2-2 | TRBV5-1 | CASSLGLRSGQLNTGELFF | TGCGCCAGCAGCTTAGGTTTAAGGTCAGGCCAGTTGAACACCGGGGAGCTGTTTTTT
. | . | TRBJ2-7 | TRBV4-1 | CASSQDINYEQYF | TGCGCCAGCAGCCAAGATATCAACTACGAGCAGTACTTC
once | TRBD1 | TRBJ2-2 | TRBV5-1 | CASSPTGGHTGELFF | TGCGCCAGCAGCCCAACAGGGGGGCACACCGGGGAGCTGTTTTTT
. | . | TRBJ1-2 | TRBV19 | CASIYSGQTYGYTF | TGTGCCAGTATCTACTCAGGGCAAACGTATGGCTACACCTTC
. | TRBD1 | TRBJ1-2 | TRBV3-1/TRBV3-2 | CASSRTGTGYGYTF | TGTGCCAGCAGCCGGACAGGGACAGGCTATGGCTACACCTTC
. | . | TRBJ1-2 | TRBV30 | CAWSDSVGYTF | TGTGCCTGGAGTGACTCGGTAGGCTACACCTTC
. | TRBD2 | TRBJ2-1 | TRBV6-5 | CASTGKRGIYNEQFF | TGTGCCAGCACCGGTAAGCGGGGGATTTACAATGAGCAGTTCTTC
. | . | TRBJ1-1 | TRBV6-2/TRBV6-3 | CASSFRWNTEAFF | TGTGCCAGCAGCTTCAGGTGGAACACTGAAGCTTTCTTT
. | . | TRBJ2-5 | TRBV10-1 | CASSESASRGETQYF | TGCGCCAGCAGTGAGTCGGCTAGCCGTGGGGAGACCCAGTACTTC
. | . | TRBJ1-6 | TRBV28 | CASNLPWGVGSPLHF | TGTGCCAGCAACCTCCCTTGGGGTGTTGGTTCACCCCTCCACTTT
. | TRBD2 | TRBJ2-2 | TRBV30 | CAWTLTSGDAGELFF | TGTGCCTGGACCTTAACGAGCGGGGACGCCGGGGAGCTGTTTTTT
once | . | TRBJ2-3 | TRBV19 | CASSTQTLKTDTQYF | TGTGCCAGTAGTACCCAAACCCTCAAAACAGATACGCAGTATTTT
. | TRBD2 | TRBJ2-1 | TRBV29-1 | CSVGSGSSSYNEQFF | TGCAGCGTCGGGAGCGGGAGCAGCTCCTACAATGAGCAGTTCTTC
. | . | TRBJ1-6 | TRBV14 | CASSQDIGEISSPLHF | TGTGCCAGCAGCCAAGATATTGGGGAAATTAGTTCACCCCTCCACTTT
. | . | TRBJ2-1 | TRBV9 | CAEGRASSYNEQFF | TGTGCCGAGGGGCGGGCTAGCTCCTACAATGAGCAGTTCTTC
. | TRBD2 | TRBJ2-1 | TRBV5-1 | CASSLALAVDNEQFF | TGCGCCAGCAGCTTGGCACTAGCGGTAGACAATGAGCAGTTCTTC
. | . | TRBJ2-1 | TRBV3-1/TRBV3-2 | CASSLGRGEQFF | TGTGCCAGCAGCCTAGGACGGGGTGAGCAGTTCTTC
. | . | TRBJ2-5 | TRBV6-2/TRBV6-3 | CASSYAPAGSGETQYF | TGTGCCAGCAGTTACGCGCCAGCCGGGAGCGGCGAGACCCAGTACTTC
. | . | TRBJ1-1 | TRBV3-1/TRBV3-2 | CASSQERRMNTEAFF | TGTGCCAGCAGCCAAGAGCGGCGGATGAACACTGAAGCTTTCTTT
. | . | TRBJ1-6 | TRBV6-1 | CASSEWNRDNSPLHF | TGTGCCAGCAGTGAATGGAACAGGGACAATTCACCCCTCCACTTT
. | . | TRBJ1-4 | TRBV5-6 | CASSLLGMGKLFF | TGTGCCAGCAGCTTGCTGGGAATGGGAAAACTGTTTTTT
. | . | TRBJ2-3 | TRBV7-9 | CASSFSGRDTQYF | TGTGCCAGCAGCTTTAGCGGTCGGGATACGCAGTATTTT
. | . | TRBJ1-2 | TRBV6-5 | CASSSLVYGYTF | TGTGCCAGCAGTTCCCTGGTCTATGGCTACACCTTC
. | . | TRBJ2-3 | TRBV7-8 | CASSLDKGSDTQYF | TGTGCCAGCAGCTTAGATAAGGGCTCAGATACGCAGTATTTT
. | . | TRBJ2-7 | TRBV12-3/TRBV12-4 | CASSFGNYEQYF | TGTGCCAGCAGTTTCGGTAACTACGAGCAGTACTTC
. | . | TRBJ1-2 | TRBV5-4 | CASSLTSGIRNYGYTF | TGTGCCAGCAGCTTGACCTCAGGGATTCGGAACTATGGCTACACCTTC
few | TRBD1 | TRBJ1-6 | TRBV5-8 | CASSARWTGGKDSPLHF | TGTGCCAGCAGCGCCCGGTGGACAGGGGGCAAAGATTCACCCCTCCACTTT
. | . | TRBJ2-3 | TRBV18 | CASSPPNGRTDTQYF | TGTGCCAGCTCACCACCGAACGGGCGCACAGATACGCAGTATTTT
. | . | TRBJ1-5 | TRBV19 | CASSIVGSSNQPQHF | TGTGCCAGTAGTATAGTGGGCAGTAGCAATCAGCCCCAGCATTTT
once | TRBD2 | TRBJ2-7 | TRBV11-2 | CASSSGLGVVEQYF | TGTGCCAGCAGCTCGGGACTAGGAGTGGTCGAGCAGTACTTC
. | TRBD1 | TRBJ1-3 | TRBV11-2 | CASSLQTGGQNTIYF | TGTGCCAGCAGCTTACAGACAGGGGGCCAAAACACCATATATTTT
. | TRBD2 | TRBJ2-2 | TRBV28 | CASSLSGGLGELFF | TGTGCCAGCAGCCTTTCGGGGGGTTTGGGGGAGCTGTTTTTT
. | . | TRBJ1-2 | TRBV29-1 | CSVEDRGQFYGYTF | TGCAGCGTTGAAGATCGTGGACAGTTCTATGGCTACACCTTC
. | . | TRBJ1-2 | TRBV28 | CASSLESRGRKNYGYTF | TGTGCCAGCAGTTTAGAGAGCCGTGGACGGAAAAACTATGGCTACACCTTC
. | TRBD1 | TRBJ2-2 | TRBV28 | CASNPRTGSDTGELFF | TGTGCCAGCAATCCTAGGACAGGGAGTGACACCGGGGAGCTGTTTTTT